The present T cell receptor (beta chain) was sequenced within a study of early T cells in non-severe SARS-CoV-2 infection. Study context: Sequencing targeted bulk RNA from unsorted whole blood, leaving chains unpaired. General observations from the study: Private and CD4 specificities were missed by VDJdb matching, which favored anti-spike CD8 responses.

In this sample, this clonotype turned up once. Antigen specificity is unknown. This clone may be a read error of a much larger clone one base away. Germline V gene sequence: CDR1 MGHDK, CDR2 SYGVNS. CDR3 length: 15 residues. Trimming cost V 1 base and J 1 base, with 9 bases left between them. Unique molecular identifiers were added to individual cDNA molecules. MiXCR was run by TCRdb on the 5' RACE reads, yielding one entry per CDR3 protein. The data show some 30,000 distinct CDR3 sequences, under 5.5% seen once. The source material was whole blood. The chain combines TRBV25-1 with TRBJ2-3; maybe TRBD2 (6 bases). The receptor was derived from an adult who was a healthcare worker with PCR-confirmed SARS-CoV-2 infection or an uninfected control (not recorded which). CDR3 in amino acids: CASSESGLGTDTQYF. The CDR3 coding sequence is TGTGCCAGCAGTGAATCGGGACTGGGCACAGATACGCAGTATTTT.